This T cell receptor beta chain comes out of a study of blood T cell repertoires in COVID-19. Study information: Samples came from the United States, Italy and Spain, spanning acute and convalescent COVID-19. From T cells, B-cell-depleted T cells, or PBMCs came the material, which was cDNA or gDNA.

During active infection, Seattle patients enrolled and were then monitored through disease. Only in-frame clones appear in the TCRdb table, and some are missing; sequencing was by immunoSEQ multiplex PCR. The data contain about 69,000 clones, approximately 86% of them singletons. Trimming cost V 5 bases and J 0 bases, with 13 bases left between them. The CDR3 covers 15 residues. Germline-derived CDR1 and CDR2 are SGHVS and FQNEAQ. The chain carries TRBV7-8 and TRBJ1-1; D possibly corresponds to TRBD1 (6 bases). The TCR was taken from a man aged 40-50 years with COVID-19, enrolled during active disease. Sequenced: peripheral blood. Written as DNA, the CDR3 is TGTGCCAGCAGCGGTACGACAGGCGTGAACACTGAAGCTTTCTTT. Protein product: CASSGTTGVNTEAFF.